The clone carrying this T cell receptor beta chain was found a few times. Its specificity is not known. The data stem from a study of T cell repertoires in cytomegalovirus infection. Overall study results and limits: The ex vivo response was dominated by HLA-C-restricted CMV-specific TCR beta clonotypes.

The CDR3 is 15 residues long. Losses at the gene ends were 4 bases for V and 5 bases for J; bases not matched to a gene: 5. The germline gives CDR1 LGHDT, CDR2 YNNKEL (reference sequence). TCRdb re-called the reads with MiXCR, one entry per CDR3 protein. The table includes under 200,000 distinct CDR3 sequences, less than 9.5% detected once. The chain joins TRBV3-1 to TRBJ2-1; TRBD2 matches at 10 bases. The TCR comes from a human donor in good health (CMV status not recorded). Some clones in this sample may be carry-over from other donors' samples. Sequencing input: PBMCs. CDR3 in amino acids: CASSPTSGENNEQFF. The CDR3 region has the DNA TGTGCCAGCAGCCCAACTAGCGGGGAGAACAATGAGCAGTTCTTC.